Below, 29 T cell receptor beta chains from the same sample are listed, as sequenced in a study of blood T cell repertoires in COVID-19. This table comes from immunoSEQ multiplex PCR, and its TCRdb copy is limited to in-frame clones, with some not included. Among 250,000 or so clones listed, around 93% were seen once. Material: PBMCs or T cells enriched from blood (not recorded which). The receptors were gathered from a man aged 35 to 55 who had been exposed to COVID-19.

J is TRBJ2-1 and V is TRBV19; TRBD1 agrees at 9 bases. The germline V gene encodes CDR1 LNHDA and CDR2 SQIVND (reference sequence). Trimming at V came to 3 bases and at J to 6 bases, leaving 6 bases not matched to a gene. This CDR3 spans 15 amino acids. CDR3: CASSIDGTGFNEQFF. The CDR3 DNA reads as TGTGCCAGTAGTATTGATGGGACAGGGTTCAATGAGCAGTTCTTC.

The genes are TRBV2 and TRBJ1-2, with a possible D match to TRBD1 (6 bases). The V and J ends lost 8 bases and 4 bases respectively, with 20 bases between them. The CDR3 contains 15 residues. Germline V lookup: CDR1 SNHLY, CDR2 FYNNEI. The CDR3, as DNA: TGTGCCAGCCGAAGGACAGAACATTCTGGCTATGGCTACACCTTC. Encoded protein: CASRRTEHSGYGYTF.

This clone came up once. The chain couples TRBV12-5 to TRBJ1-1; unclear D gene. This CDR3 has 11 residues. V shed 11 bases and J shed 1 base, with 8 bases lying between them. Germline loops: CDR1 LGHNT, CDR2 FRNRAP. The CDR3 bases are TGTGCTTCCGGGGAGAACACTGAAGCTTTCTTT. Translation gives CASGENTEAFF.

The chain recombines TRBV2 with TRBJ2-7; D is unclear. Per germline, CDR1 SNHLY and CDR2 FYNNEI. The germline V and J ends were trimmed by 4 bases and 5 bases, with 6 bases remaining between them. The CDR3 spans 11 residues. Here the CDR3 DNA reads TGTGCCAGCAGTGTTGTTAACGAGCAGTACTTC. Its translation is CASSVVNEQYF.

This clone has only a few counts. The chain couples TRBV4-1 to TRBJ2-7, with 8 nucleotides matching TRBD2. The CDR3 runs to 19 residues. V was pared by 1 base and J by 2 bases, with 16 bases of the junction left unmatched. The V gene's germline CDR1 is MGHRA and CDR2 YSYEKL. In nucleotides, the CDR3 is TGCGCCAGCAGCCAAGGGATGCCAGCGGGAGTATTTGGTACCTACGAGCAGTACTTC. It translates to CASSQGMPAGVFGTYEQYF.

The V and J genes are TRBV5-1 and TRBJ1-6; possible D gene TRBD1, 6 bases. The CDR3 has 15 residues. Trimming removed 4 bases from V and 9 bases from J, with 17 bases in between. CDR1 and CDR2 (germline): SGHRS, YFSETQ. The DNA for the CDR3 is TGCGCCAGCAGCCTAGGACAGTACGATGGTTCACCCCTCCACTTT. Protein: CASSLGQYDGSPLHF.

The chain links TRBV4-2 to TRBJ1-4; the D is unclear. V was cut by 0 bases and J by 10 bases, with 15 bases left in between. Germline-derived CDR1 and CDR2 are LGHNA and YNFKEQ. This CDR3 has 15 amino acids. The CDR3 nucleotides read TGTGCCAGCAGCCAAGATGGGGAGGGAGGTCGAAAACTGTTTTTT. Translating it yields CASSQDGEGGRKLFF.

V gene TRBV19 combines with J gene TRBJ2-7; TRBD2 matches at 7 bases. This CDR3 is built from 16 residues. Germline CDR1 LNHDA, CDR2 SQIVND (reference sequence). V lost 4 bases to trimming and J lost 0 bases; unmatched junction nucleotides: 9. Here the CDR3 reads CASSTSSGGSSYEQYF. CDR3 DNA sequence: TGTGCCAGTAGTACCTCATCCGGGGGGAGCTCCTACGAGCAGTACTTC.

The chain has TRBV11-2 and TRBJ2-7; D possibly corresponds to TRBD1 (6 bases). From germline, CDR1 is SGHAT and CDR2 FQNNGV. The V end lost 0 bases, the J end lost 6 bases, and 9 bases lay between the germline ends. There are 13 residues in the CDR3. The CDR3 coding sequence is TGTGCCAGCAGCTTAGATCAGGGGTCCGAGCAGTACTTC. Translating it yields CASSLDQGSEQYF.

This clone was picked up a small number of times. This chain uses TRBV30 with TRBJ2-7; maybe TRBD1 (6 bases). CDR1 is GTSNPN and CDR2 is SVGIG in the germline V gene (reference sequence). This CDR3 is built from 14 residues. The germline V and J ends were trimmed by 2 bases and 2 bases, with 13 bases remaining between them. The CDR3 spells CAWSYGKGAYEQYF. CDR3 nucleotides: TGTGCCTGGAGTTACGGGAAGGGGGCCTACGAGCAGTACTTC.

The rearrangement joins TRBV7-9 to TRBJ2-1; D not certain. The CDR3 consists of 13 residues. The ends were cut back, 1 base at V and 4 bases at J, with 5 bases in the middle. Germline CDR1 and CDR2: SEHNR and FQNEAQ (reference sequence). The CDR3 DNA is TGTGCCAGCAGCTTAGTGACTTACAATGAGCAGTTCTTC. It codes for CASSLVTYNEQFF. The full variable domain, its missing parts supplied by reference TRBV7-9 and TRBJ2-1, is DTGVSQNPRHKITKRGQNVTFRCDPISEHNRLYWYRQTLGQGPEFLTYFQNEAQLEKSRLLSDRFSAERPKGSFSTLEIQRTEQGDSAMYLCASSLVTYNEQFFGPGTRLTVL.

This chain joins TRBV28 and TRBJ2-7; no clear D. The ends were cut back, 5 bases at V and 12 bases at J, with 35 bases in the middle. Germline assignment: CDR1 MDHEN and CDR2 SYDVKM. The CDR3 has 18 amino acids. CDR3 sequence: CASSTRGYSSYDSTLRYF. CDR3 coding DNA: TGTGCCAGCAGTACCCGTGGATACAGCTCCTACGATTCGACGTTGCGGTACTTC.

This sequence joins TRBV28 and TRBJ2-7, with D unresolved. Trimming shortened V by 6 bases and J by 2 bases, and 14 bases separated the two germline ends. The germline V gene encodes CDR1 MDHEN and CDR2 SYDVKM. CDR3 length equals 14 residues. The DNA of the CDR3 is TGTGCCAGCAGCCCTCCTTATCGGGCCTACGAGCAGTACTTC. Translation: CASSPPYRAYEQYF.

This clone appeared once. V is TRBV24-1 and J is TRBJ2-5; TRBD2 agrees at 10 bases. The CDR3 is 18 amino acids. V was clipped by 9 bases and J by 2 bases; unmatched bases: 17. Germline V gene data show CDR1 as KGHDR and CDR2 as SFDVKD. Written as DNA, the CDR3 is TGTGCCACCCAAAGCGCTAAAAGGACTAGCGGCTCTCAAGAGACCCAGTACTTC. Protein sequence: CATQSAKRTSGSQETQYF.

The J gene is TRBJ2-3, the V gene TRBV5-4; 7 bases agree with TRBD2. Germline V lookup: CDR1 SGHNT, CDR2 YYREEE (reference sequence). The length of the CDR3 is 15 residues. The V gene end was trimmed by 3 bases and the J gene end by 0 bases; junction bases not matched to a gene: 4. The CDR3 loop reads CASSSGRTSTDTQYF. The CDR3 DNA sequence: TGTGCCAGCAGCTCCGGGAGGACTAGCACAGATACGCAGTATTTT.

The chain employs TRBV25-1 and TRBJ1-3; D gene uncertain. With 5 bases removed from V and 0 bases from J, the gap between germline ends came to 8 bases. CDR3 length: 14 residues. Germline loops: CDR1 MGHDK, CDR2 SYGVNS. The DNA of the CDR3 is TGTGCCAGCAGTCTCTTAGCCTCTGGAAACACCATATATTTT. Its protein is CASSLLASGNTIYF.

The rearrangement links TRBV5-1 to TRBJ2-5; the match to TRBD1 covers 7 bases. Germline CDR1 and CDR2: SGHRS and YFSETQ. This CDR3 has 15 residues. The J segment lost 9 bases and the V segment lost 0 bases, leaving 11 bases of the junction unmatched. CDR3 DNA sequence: TGCGCCAGCAGCTTGGAAGGGGGCCTCAGGGGGTCCCAGTACTTC. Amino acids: CASSLEGGLRGSQYF.

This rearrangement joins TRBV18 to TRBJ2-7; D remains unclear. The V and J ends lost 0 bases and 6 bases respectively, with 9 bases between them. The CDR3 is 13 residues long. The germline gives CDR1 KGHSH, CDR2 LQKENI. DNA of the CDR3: TGTGCCAGCTCACCACCCTCTAGGTCCGAGCAGTACTTC. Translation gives CASSPPSRSEQYF.

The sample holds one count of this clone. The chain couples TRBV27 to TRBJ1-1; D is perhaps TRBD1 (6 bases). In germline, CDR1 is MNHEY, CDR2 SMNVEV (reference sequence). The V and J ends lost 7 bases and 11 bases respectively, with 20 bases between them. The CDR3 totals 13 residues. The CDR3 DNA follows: TGTGCCAGCACCACCGGGACACCTGGGACGGCTTTCTTT. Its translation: CASTTGTPGTAFF.

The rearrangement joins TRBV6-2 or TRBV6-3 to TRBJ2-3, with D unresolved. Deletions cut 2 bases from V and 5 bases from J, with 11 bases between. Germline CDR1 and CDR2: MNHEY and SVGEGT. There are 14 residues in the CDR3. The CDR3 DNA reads TGTGCCAGCAGTTACAGAGCGATGGTAGATACGCAGTATTTT. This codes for CASSYRAMVDTQYF.

Written as DNA, the CDR3 is TGCGCCAGCAGCCAAGCCCAGCCGGGACAGGATTTGGCAGATACGCAGTATTTT. This encodes CASSQAQPGQDLADTQYF. V is TRBV4-3 and J is TRBJ2-3; 8 nucleotides align to TRBD1. V was clipped by 1 base and J by 4 bases; unmatched bases: 13. The CDR3 spans 18 residues. Germline CDR1 reads LGHNA; CDR2 reads YSLEER.

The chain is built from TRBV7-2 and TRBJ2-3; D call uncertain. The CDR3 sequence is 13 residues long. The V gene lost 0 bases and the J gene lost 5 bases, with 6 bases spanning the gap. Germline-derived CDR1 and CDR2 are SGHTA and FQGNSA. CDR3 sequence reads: CASSLATGDTQYF. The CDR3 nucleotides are TGTGCCAGCAGCTTAGCGACTGGAGATACGCAGTATTTT.

The DNA for the CDR3 is TGTGCCAGCAGTTTCTCTAGCGGGATTCAAGAGACCCAGTACTTC. Translation: CASSFSSGIQETQYF. This chain links TRBV28 with TRBJ2-5; 9 bases align to TRBD2. The CDR3 covers 15 residues. The germline gives CDR1 MDHEN, CDR2 SYDVKM. Trimming at V came to 3 bases and at J to 2 bases, leaving 4 bases not matched to a gene.

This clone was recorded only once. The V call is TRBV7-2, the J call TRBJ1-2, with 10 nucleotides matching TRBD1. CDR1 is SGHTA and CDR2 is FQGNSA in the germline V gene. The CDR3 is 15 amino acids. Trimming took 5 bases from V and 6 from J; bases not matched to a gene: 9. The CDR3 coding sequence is TGTGCCAGCAGCGGCCCCGGGACAGGGGCCCATGGCTACACCTTC. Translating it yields CASSGPGTGAHGYTF. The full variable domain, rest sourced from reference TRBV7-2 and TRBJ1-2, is GAGVSQSPSNKVTEKGKDVELRCDPISGHTALYWYRQSLGQGLEFLIYFQGNSAPDKSGLPSDRFSAERTGGSVSTLTIQRTQQEDSAVYLCASSGPGTGAHGYTFGSGTRLTVV.

CDR3 sequence (DNA): TGCGCCAGCAGCGCGGACGACAGGGGGTCCGGGGAGCTGTTTTTT. Translating it yields CASSADDRGSGELFF. The chain combines TRBV5-1 with TRBJ2-2; 9 nucleotides line up with TRBD1. CDR3 length: 15 amino acids. Losses at the gene ends were 4 bases for V and 6 bases for J; bases not matched to a gene: 7. Germline CDR1 SGHRS, CDR2 YFSETQ.

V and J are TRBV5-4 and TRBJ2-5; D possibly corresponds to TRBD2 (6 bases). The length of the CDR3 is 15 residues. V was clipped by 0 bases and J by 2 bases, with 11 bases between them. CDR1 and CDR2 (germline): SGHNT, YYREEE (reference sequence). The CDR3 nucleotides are TGTGCCAGCAGCTTGGGGGGACTTACTCAAGAGACCCAGTACTTC. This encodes CASSLGGLTQETQYF.

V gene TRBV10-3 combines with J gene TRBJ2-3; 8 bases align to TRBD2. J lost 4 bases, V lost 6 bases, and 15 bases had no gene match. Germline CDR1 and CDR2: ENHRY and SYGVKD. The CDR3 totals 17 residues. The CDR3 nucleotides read TGTGCCATCAGAGTAAAGGGACTAGTAGGGTCTCCAGATACGCAGTATTTT. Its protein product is CAIRVKGLVGSPDTQYF.

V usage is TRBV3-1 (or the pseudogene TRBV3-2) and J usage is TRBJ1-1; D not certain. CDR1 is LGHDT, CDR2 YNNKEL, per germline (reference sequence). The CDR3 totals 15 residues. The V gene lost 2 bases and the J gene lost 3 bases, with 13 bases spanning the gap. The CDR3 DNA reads TGTGCCAGCAGCCAAATACGTGGCGGAGACACTGAAGCTTTCTTT. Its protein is CASSQIRGGDTEAFF.

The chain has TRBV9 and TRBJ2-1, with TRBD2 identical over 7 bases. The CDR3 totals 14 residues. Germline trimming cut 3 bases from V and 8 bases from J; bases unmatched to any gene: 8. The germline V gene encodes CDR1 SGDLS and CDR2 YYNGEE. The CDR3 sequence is CASSGGGRVDEQFF. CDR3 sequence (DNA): TGTGCCAGCAGCGGGGGCGGGAGAGTGGATGAGCAGTTCTTC.